This TCR beta chain was observed in a study of cytomegalovirus exposure and HLA in healthy donors. The PCR was carried out with 60 Vbeta primers and 13 Jbeta primers. In the original workflow: Roughly 10 million shared chains were among the about 80 million unique TCR beta chains that a later analysis counted. TCRdb's table, derived via immunoSEQ multiplex PCR, lists solely in-frame clones and lacks some. V, J and clone size reflect that table, while D and trimming were determined from the DNA. The data show about 160,000 clones, with 70% to 90% seen just once and 0.7% to 1% held by the top ten. This CDR3 is built from 13 residues. Germline-derived CDR1 and CDR2 are SQVTM and ANQGSEA. Deletions cut 4 bases from V and 4 bases from J, with 13 bases between. Among the donors, all were healthy bone marrow donors.

This chain joins TRBV29-1 and TRBJ1-1; D is unresolved. The sequence came from a woman younger than 45 in good health and CMV-seronegative. The sequenced sample was PBMCs. CDR3 loop: CSVAPGLGTEAFF. The CDR3 nucleotides are TGCAGCGTTGCTCCGGGTTTGGGCACTGAAGCTTTCTTT.